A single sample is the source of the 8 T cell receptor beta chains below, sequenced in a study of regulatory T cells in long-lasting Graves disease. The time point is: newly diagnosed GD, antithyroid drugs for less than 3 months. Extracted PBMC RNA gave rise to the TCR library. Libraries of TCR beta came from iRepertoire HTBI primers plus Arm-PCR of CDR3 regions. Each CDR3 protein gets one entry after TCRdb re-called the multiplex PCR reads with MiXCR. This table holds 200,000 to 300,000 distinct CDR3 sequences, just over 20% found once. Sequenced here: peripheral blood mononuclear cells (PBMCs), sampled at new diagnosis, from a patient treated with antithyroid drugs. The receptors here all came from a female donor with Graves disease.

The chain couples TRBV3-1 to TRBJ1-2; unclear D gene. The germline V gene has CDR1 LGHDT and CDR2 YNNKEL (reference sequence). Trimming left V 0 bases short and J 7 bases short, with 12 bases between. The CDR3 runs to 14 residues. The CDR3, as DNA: TGTGCCAGCAGCCAAGAAGTAAGGCTGGGTGGCTACACCTTC. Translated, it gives CASSQEVRLGGYTF. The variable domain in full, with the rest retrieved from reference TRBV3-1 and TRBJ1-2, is DTAVSQTPKYLVTQMGNDKSIKCEQNLGHDTMYWYKQDSKKFLKIMFSYNNKELIINETVPNRFSPKSPDKAHLNLHINSLELGDSAVYFCASSQEVRLGGYTFGSGTRLTVV.

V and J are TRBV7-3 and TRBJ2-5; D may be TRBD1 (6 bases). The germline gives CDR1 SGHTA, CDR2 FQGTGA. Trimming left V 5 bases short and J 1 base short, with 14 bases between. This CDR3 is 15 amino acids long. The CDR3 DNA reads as TGTGCCAGCAGCGAGGGGTTGGGGGCCCAAGAGACCCAGTACTTC. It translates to CASSEGLGAQETQYF. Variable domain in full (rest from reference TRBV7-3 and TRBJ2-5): GAGVSQTPSNKVTEKGKYVELRCDPISGHTALYWYRQSLGQGPEFLIYFQGTGAADDSGLPNDRFFAVRPEGSVSTLKIQRTERGDSAVYLCASSEGLGAQETQYFGPGTRLLVL.

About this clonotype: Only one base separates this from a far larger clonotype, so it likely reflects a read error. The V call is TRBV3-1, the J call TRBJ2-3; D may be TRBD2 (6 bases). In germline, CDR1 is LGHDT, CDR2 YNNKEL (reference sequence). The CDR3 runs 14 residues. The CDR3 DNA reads TGTGCCAGCAGCCAAGATACGGGACTTGGGACCCGGTACTTC. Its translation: CASSQDTGLGTRYF.

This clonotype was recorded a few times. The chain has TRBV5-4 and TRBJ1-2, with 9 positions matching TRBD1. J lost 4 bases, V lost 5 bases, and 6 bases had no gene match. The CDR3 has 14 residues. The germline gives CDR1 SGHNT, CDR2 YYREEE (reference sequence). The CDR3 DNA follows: TGTGCCAGCAGTGCAACAGGGGGCGGCTATGGCTACACCTTC. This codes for CASSATGGGYGYTF.

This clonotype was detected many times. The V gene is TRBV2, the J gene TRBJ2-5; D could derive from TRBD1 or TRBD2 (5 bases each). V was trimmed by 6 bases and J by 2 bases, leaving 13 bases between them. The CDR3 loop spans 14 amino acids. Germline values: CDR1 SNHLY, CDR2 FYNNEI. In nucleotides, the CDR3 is TGTGCCAGCAGGAACAGTTGGGGGCAAGAGACCCAGTACTTC. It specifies CASRNSWGQETQYF.

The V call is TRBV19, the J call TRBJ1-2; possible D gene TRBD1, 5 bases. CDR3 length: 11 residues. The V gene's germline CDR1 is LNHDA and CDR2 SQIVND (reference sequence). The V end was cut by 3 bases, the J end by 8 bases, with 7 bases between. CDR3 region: CASSIQGGYTF. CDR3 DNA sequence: TGTGCCAGTAGTATTCAGGGCGGCTACACCTTC.

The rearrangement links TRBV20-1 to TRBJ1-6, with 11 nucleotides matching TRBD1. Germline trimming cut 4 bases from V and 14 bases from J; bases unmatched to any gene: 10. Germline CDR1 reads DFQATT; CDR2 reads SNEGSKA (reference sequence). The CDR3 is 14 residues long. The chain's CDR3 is CSATSWTGGAALHF. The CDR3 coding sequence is TGCAGTGCTACAAGTTGGACAGGGGGCGCGGCCCTCCACTTT.

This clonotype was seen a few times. CDR3: CASSLAGYGNTIYF. The DNA of the CDR3 is TGTGCCAGCAGTCTCGCAGGGTACGGAAACACCATATATTTT. The J gene is TRBJ1-3, the V gene TRBV12-3 or TRBV12-4; possibly TRBD1 for D (5 bases). The CDR3 consists of 14 residues. V was clipped by 5 bases and J by 4 bases, with 12 bases between them.